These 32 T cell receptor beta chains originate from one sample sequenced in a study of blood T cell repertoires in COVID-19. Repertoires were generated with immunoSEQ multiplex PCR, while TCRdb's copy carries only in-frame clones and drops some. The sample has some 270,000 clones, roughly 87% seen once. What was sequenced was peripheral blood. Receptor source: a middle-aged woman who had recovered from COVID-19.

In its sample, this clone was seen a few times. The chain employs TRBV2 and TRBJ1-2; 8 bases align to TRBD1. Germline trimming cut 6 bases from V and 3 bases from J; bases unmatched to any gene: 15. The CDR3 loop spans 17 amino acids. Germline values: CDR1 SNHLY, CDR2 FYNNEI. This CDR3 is CASSPIGQGQSHYGYTF. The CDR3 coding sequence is TGTGCCAGCAGCCCCATCGGACAGGGTCAGTCTCACTATGGCTACACCTTC.

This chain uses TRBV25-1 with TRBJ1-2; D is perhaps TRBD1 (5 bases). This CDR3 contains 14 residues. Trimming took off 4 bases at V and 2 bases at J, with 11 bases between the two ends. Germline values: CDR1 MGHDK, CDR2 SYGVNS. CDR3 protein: CASSVGHFNYGYTF. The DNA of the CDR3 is TGTGCCAGCAGTGTGGGGCACTTCAACTATGGCTACACCTTC.

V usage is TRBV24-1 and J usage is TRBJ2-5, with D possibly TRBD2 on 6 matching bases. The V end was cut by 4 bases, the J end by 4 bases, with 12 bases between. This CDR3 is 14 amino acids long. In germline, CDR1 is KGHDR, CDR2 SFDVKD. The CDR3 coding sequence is TGTGCCACCAGTGACCTTGGGGGGAGAGAGACCCAGTACTTC. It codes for CATSDLGGRETQYF.

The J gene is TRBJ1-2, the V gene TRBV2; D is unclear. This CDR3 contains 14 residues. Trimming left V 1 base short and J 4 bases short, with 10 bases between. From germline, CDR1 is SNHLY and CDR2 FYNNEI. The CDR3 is CASSEGGIGYGYTF. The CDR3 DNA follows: TGTGCCAGCAGTGAAGGAGGGATAGGCTATGGCTACACCTTC. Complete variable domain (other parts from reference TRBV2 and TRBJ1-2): EPEVTQTPSHQVTQMGQEVILRCVPISNHLYFYWYRQILGQKVEFLVSFYNNEISEKSEIFDDQFSVERPDGSNFTLKIRSTKLEDSAMYFCASSEGGIGYGYTFGSGTRLTVV.

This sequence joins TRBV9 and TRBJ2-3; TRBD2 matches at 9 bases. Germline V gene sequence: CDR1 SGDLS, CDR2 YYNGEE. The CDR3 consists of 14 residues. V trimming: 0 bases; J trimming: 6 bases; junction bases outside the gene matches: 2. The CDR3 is CASSVEGLADTQYF. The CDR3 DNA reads TGTGCCAGCAGCGTAGAGGGACTAGCCGATACGCAGTATTTT. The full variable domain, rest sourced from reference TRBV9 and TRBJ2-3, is DSGVTQTPKHLITATGQRVTLRCSPRSGDLSVYWYQQSLDQGLQFLIQYYNGEERAKGNILERFSAQQFPDLHSELNLSSLELGDSALYFCASSVEGLADTQYFGPGTRLTVL.

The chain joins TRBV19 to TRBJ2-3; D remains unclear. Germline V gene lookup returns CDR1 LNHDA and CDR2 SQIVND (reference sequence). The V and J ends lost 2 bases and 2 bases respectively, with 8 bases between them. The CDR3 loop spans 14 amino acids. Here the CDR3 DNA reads TGTGCCAGTAGTATATCCCAGAACACAGATACGCAGTATTTT. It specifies CASSISQNTDTQYF.

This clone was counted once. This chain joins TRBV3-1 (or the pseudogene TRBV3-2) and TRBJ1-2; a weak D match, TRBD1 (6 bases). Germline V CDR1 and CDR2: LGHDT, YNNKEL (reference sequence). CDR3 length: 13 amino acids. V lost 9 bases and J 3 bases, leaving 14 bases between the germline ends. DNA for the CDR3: TGTGCCAGTGGAAAGCAGGGGTACTATGGCTACACCTTC. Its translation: CASGKQGYYGYTF.

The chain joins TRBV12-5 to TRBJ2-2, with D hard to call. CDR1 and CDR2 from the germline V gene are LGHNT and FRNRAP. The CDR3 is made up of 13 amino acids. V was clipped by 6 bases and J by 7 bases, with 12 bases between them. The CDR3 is CASGTLAGGELFF. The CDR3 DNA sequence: TGTGCTAGTGGAACCCTGGCAGGCGGGGAGCTGTTTTTT.

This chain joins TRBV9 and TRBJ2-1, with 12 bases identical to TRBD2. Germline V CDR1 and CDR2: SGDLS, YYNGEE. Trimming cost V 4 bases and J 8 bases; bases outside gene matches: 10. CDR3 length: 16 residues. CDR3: CASSYASGRAGDEQFF. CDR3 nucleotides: TGTGCCAGCAGCTACGCTAGCGGGAGGGCCGGGGATGAGCAGTTCTTC. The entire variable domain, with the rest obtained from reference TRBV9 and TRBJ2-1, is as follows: DSGVTQTPKHLITATGQRVTLRCSPRSGDLSVYWYQQSLDQGLQFLIQYYNGEERAKGNILERFSAQQFPDLHSELNLSSLELGDSALYFCASSYASGRAGDEQFFGPGTRLTVL.

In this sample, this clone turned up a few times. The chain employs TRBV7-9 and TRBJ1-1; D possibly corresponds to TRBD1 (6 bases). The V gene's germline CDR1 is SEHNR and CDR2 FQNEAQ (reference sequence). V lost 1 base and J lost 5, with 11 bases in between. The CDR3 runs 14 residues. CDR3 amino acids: CASSLDQGKTEAFF. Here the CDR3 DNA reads TGTGCCAGCAGCTTAGATCAGGGGAAGACTGAAGCTTTCTTT.

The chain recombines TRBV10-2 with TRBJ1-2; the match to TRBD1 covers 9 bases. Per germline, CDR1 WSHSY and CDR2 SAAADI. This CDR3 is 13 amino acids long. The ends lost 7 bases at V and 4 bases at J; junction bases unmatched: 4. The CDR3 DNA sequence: TGCGCCAGCATGGACAGGGGAGGCTATGGCTACACCTTC. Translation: CASMDRGGYGYTF.

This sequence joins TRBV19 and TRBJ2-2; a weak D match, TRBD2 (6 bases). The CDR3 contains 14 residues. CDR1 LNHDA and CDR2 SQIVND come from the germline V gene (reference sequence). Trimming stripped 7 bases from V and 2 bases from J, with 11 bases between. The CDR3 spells CASIGSRNTGELFF. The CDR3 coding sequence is TGTGCCAGTATCGGGAGTCGAAACACCGGGGAGCTGTTTTTT. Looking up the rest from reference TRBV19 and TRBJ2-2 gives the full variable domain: DGGITQSPKYLFRKEGQNVTLSCEQNLNHDAMYWYRQDPGQGLRLIYYSQIVNDFQKGDIAEGYSVSREKKESFPLTVTSAQKNPTAFYLCASIGSRNTGELFFGEGSRLTVL.

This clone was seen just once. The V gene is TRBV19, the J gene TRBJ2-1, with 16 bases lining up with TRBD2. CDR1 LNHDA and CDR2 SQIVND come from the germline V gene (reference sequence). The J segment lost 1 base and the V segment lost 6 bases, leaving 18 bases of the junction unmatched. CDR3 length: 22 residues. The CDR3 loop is CASSPGLAGGTPVLRSYNEQFF. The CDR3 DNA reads TGTGCCAGTAGCCCGGGACTAGCGGGAGGGACCCCGGTACTCAGGTCCTACAATGAGCAGTTCTTC.

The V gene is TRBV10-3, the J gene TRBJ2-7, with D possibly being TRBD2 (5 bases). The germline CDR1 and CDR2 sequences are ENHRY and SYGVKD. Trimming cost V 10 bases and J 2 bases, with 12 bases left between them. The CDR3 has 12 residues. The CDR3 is CATRDLAYEQYV. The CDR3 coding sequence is TGTGCCACTCGGGATCTCGCCTACGAGCAGTACGTC.

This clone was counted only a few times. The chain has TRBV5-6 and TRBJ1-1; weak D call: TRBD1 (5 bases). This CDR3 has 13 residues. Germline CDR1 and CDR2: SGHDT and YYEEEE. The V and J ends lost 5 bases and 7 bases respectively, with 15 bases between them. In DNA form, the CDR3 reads TGTGCCAGCAGATCTAATTACGGGGGTGAAGCTTTCTTT. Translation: CASRSNYGGEAFF.

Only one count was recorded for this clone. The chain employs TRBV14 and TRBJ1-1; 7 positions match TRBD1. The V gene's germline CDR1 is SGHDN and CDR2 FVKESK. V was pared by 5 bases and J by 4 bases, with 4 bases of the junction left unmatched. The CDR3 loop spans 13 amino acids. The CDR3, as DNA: TGTGCCAGCAGCAGGGCAGGGGGCACTGAAGCTTTCTTT. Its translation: CASSRAGGTEAFF. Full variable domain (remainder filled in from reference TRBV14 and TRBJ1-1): EAGVTQFPSHSVIEKGQTVTLRCDPISGHDNLYWYRRVMGKEIKFLLHFVKESKQDESGMPNNRFLAERTGGTYSTLKVQPAELEDSGVYFCASSRAGGTEAFFGQGTRLTVV.

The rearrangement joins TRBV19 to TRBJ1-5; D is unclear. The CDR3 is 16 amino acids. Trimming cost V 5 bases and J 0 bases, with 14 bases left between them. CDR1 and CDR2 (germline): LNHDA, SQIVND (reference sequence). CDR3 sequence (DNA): TGTGCCAGTAGTTCGGGAATGGCTTATAGCAATCAGCCCCAGCATTTT. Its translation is CASSSGMAYSNQPQHF. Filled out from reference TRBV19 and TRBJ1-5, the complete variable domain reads DGGITQSPKYLFRKEGQNVTLSCEQNLNHDAMYWYRQDPGQGLRLIYYSQIVNDFQKGDIAEGYSVSREKKESFPLTVTSAQKNPTAFYLCASSSGMAYSNQPQHFGDGTRLSIL.

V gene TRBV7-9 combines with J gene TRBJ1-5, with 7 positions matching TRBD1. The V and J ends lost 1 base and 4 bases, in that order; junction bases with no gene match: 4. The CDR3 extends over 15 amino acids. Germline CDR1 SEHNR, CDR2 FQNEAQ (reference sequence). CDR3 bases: TGTGCCAGCAGCTTAGGAGGGGGCCCAAATCAGCCCCAGCATTTT. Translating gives CASSLGGGPNQPQHF.

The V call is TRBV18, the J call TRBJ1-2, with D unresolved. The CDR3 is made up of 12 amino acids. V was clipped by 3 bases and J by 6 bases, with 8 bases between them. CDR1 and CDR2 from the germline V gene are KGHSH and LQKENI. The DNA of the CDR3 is TGTGCCAGCTCACCCGCACTTAATGGCTACACCTTC. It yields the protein CASSPALNGYTF.

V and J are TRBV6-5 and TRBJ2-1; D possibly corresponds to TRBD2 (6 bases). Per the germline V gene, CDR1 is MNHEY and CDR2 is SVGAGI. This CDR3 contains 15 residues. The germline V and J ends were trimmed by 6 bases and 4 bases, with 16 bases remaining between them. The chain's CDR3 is CASRMGLSLYNEQFF. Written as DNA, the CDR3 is TGTGCCAGCAGAATGGGACTGAGCCTGTACAATGAGCAGTTCTTC.

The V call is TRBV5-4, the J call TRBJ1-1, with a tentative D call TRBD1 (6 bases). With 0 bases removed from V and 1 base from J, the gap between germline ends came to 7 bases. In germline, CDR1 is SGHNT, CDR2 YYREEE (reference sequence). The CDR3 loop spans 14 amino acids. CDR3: CASSLDRANTEAFF. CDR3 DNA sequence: TGTGCCAGCAGCTTGGACAGGGCGAACACTGAAGCTTTCTTT.

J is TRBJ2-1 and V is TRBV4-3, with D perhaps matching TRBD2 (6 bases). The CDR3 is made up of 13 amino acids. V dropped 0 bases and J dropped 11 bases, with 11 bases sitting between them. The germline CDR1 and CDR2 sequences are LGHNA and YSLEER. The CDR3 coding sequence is TGCGCCAGCAGCCAAGAGGCTAGCGTTCAGCAGTTCTTC. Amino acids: CASSQEASVQQFF.

CDR3 bases: TGTGCCAGCAGCCAAGATTTCTGGAGTGAAAAACTGTTTTTT. Protein product: CASSQDFWSEKLFF. The genes are TRBV14 and TRBJ1-4; D is unclear. CDR1 is SGHDN and CDR2 is FVKESK in the germline V gene. Trimming shortened V by 0 bases and J by 7 bases, and 9 bases separated the two germline ends. The CDR3 length is 14 residues.

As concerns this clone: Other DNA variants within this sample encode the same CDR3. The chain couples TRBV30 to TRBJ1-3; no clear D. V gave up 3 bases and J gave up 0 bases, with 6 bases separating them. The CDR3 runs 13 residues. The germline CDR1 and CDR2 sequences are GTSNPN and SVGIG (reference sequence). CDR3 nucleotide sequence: TGTGCCTGGAGCGCGAGCTCTGGAAACACCATATATTTT. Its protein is CAWSASSGNTIYF.

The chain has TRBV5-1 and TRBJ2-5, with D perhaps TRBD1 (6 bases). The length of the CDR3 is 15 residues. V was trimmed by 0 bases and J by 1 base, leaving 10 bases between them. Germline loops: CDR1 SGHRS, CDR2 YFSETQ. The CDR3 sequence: CASSLDGRGQETQYF. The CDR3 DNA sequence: TGCGCCAGCAGCTTGGATGGCAGGGGCCAAGAGACCCAGTACTTC.

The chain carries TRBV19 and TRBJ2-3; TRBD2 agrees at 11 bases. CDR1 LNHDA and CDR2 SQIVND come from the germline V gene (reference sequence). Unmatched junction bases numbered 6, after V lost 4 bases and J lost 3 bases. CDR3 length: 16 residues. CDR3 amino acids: CASSRGSGGATDTQYF. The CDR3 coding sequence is TGTGCCAGTAGTAGGGGTAGCGGGGGGGCAACAGATACGCAGTATTTT.

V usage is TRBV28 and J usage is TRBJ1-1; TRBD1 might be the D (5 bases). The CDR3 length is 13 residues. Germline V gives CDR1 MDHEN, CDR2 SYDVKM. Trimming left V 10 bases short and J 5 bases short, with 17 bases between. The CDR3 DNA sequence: TGTGCCACCGGGGGGACTCGCAGGACTGAAGCTTTCTTT. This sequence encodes CATGGTRRTEAFF.

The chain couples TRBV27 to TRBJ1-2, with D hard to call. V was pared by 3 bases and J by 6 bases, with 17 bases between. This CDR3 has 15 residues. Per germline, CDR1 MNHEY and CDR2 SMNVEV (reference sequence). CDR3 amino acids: CASSFLGPGKDGYTF. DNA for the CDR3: TGTGCCAGCAGTTTCCTCGGACCGGGGAAGGATGGCTACACCTTC.

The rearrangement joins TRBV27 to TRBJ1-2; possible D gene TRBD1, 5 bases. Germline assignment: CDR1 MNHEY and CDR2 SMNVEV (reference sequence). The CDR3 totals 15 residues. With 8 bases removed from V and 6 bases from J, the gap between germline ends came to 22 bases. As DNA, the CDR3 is TGTGCCAGCGGTAGCAGGGCGGGGACGAGCAATGGCTACACCTTC. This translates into CASGSRAGTSNGYTF.

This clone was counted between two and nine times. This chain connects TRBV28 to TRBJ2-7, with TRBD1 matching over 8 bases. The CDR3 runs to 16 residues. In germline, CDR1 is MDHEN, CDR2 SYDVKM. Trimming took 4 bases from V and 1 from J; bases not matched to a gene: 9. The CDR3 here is CASSYPRGQVSYEQYF. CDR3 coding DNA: TGTGCCAGCAGTTACCCCCGGGGACAGGTGTCCTACGAGCAGTACTTC.

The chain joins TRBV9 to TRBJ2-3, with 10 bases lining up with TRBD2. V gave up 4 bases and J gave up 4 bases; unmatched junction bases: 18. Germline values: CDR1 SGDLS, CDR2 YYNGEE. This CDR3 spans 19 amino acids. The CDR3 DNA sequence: TGTGCCAGCAGCTCCCACCCCCGGCTAGCGGGAGAGTTGGCAGATACGCAGTATTTT. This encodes CASSSHPRLAGELADTQYF.

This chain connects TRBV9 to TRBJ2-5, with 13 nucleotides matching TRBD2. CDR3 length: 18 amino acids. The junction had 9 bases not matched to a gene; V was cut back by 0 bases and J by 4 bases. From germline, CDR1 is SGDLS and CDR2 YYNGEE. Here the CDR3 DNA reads TGTGCCAGCAGCGTAGGTGCCCGACTAGCGGGGGGACTAGAGACCCAGTACTTC. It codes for CASSVGARLAGGLETQYF. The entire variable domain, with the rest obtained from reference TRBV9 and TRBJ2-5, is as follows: DSGVTQTPKHLITATGQRVTLRCSPRSGDLSVYWYQQSLDQGLQFLIQYYNGEERAKGNILERFSAQQFPDLHSELNLSSLELGDSALYFCASSVGARLAGGLETQYFGPGTRLLVL.